This T cell receptor (beta chain) was recovered during a study of blood T cells in healthy people across ages. The V segment lost 6 bases and the J segment 1 base; nucleotides outside the gene matches: 11. The germline gives CDR1 MNHEY, CDR2 SVGEGT. CDR3 length equals 18 residues. With a J-beta primer mix and a sample-barcoded 5' primer, a second PCR ran 7 to 11 cycles. A single record per CDR3 protein comes from TCRdb applying MiXCR to the 5' RACE reads. The profile shows approximately 770,000 distinct CDR3 sequences, about three fifths of them singletons. Sample: blood. This clonotype originated in a man under 40 in good health. J is TRBJ2-5 and V is TRBV6-2 or TRBV6-3; 13 bases are shared with TRBD2. The CDR3 loop reads CASSRGLAGEGFQETQYF. In nucleotides, the CDR3 is TGTGCCAGCAGCCGAGGACTAGCGGGAGAGGGGTTCCAAGAGACCCAGTACTTC.